This T cell receptor (beta chain) came from a study of regulatory T cells in long-lasting Graves disease. This CDR3 is 14 amino acids long. V was cut by 7 bases and J by 3 bases, with 17 bases left in between. Germline assignment: CDR1 SGHRS and CDR2 YFSETQ. Notes on this clonotype: What it recognizes is unknown.

Overall study results and limits: The work looked only at peripheral blood and did not look at thyroid tissue.

Documented time point: persistent/refractory GD, antithyroid drugs over 5 years with positive TRAb. PBMCs were the source of the RNA used for TCR sequencing. Libraries of TCR beta came from iRepertoire HTBI primers plus Arm-PCR of CDR3 regions. TCRdb ran MiXCR on the multiplex PCR reads and lists one entry per CDR3 protein. The data show roughly 450,000 distinct CDR3 sequences, around 20% seen once. The chain carries TRBV5-1 and TRBJ2-7; D is uncertain. This specimen consisted of peripheral blood mononuclear cells (PBMCs), obtained when the disease was refractory, from a patient treated with antithyroid drugs. This receptor was identified in a female donor with Graves disease. The CDR3 loop reads CASGPGLGGYEQYF. DNA for the CDR3: TGCGCCAGCGGCCCAGGATTGGGCGGCTACGAGCAGTACTTC.